Listed below are T cell receptor beta chains from one sample, sequenced in a study of CD8+ T cells in alopecia areata. Repertoires were generated with immunoSEQ multiplex PCR, while TCRdb's copy carries only in-frame clones and drops some. The data hold some 100,000 clones, with 55% to 70% observed a single time. Specimen: CD4+ T cells sorted from blood. The receptors stem from a human donor in good health. Both conserved end residues are part of each CDR3. The order of the fields is clone size, D gene, J gene, V gene, CDR3 protein, CDR3 DNA. D genes are given only for firm matches. Clone size is not always given. Where it is, it says once, few, many or a class for expanded clones.

clone_size: -; d_call: -; j_call: TRBJ1-2; v_call: TRBV2; cdr3_aa: CASRVETGTGYTF; cdr3_nt: TGTGCCAGCAGAGTAGAGACAGGCACTGGCTACACCTTC
clone_size: once; d_call: -; j_call: TRBJ1-1; v_call: TRBV7-9; cdr3_aa: CASSGARNTEAFF; cdr3_nt: TGTGCCAGCAGCGGGGCGAGGAACACTGAAGCTTTCTTT
clone_size: few; d_call: -; j_call: TRBJ1-1; v_call: TRBV11-2; cdr3_aa: CASSRMNTGTEEAFF; cdr3_nt: TGTGCCAGCAGCCGGATGAACACCGGGACGGAGGAAGCTTTCTTT
clone_size: -; d_call: -; j_call: TRBJ2-7; v_call: TRBV29-1; cdr3_aa: CSVATNSYEQYF; cdr3_nt: TGCAGCGTCGCGACTAACTCCTACGAGCAGTACTTC
clone_size: -; d_call: -; j_call: TRBJ2-3; v_call: TRBV7-9; cdr3_aa: CASSLTRGATDTQYF; cdr3_nt: TGTGCCAGCAGCTTAACCCGGGGAGCCACAGATACGCAGTATTTT
clone_size: -; d_call: -; j_call: TRBJ1-2; v_call: TRBV9; cdr3_aa: CASSSGPSYTF; cdr3_nt: TGTGCCAGTAGCTCAGGGCCCTCCTACACCTTC
clone_size: -; d_call: -; j_call: TRBJ1-2; v_call: TRBV23-1; cdr3_aa: CASSRDSYGYTF; cdr3_nt: TGCGCCAGCAGTCGTGACAGCTATGGCTACACCTTC
clone_size: -; d_call: -; j_call: TRBJ1-1; v_call: TRBV18; cdr3_aa: CASSRDTGSNTEAFF; cdr3_nt: TGTGCCAGCTCGCGAGATACAGGGTCGAACACTGAAGCTTTCTTT
clone_size: -; d_call: -; j_call: TRBJ2-1; v_call: TRBV2; cdr3_aa: CASSVGGVEQFF; cdr3_nt: TGTGCCAGCAGTGTTGGCGGGGTGGAGCAGTTCTTC
clone_size: -; d_call: -; j_call: TRBJ1-6; v_call: TRBV7-9; cdr3_aa: CASSLQGTTSPLHF; cdr3_nt: TGTGCCAGCAGCTTGCAGGGTACCACTTCACCCCTCCACTTT
clone_size: few; d_call: -; j_call: TRBJ1-2; v_call: TRBV21-1; cdr3_aa: CASSPGTGEPHGGYTF; cdr3_nt: TGTGCCAGCAGCCCCGGGACAGGAGAACCCCACGGGGGCTACACCTTC
clone_size: few; d_call: -; j_call: TRBJ2-7; v_call: TRBV11-2; cdr3_aa: CASSRFFGDASYEQYF; cdr3_nt: TGTGCCAGCAGCCGCTTCTTTGGGGATGCCTCCTACGAGCAGTACTTC
clone_size: few; d_call: -; j_call: TRBJ1-5; v_call: TRBV7-6; cdr3_aa: CASSLSKFQPQHF; cdr3_nt: TGTGCCAGCAGCTTATCGAAGTTTCAGCCCCAGCATTTT